This T cell receptor (beta chain) was sequenced for a study of cytomegalovirus exposure and HLA in healthy donors. Study-level results: In vitro assays verified that three CMV-associated chains recognized CMV antigens specifically. A later analysis found first-cohort TCR clusters tended to co-occur in the 120 validation repertoires.

In regard to this clone: Its antigen remains unidentified.

Data came from immunoSEQ multiplex PCR; TCRdb stores just in-frame clones and leaves some out. The table has tens of thousands of clones, roughly 90% seen once. Per germline, CDR1 SGHNT and CDR2 YYREEE (reference sequence). Trimming stripped 4 bases from V and 1 base from J, with 8 bases between. The CDR3 covers 13 residues. J is TRBJ1-1 and V is TRBV5-4; maybe TRBD1 (5 bases). The source material was PBMCs. The TCR originated in a man in his late teens or twenties in good health and CMV-seronegative. The CDR3 nucleotides are TGTGCCAGCAGCGTGGACAAGAACACTGAAGCTTTCTTT. Encoded protein: CASSVDKNTEAFF.